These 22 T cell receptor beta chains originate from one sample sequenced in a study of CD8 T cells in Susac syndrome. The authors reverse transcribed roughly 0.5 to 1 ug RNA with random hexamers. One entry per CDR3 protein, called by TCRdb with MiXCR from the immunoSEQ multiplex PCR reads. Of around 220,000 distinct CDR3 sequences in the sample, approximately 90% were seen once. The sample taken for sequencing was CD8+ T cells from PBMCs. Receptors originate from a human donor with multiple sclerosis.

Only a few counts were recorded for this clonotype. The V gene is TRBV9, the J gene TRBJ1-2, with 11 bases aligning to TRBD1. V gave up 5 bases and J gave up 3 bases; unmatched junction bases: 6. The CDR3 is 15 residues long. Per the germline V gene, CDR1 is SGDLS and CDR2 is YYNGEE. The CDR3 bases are TGTGCCAGCAGTGAACGGACAGGGGGCGACTATGGCTACACCTTC. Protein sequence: CASSERTGGDYGYTF.

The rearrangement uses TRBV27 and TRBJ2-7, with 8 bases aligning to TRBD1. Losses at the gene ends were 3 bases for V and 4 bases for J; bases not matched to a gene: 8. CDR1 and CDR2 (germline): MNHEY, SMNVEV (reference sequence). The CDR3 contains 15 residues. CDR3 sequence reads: CASSFGNRGAYEQYF. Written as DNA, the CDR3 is TGTGCCAGCAGTTTCGGTAACAGGGGGGCGTACGAGCAGTACTTC.

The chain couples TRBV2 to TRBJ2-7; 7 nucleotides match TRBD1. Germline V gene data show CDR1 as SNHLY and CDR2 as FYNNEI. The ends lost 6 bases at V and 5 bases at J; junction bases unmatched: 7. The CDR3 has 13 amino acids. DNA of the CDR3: TGTGCCAGCAGAGACAGGGTTTCCGACGAGCAGTACTTC. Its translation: CASRDRVSDEQYF.

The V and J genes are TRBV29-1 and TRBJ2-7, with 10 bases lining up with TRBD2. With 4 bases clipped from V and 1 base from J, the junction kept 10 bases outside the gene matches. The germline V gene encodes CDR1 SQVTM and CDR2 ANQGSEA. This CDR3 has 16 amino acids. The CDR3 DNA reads TGCAGCGTTGGGAGCCCTAGCGGGGGACTTTCCTACGAGCAGTACTTC. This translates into CSVGSPSGGLSYEQYF.

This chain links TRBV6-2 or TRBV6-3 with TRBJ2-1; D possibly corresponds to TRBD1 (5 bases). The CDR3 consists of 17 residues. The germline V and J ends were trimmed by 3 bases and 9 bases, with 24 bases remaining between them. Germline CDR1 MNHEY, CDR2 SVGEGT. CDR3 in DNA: TGTGCCAGCAGTTATACTCCCCGGATGGGGAACAGGCGTGAGCAGTTCTTC. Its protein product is CASSYTPRMGNRREQFF.

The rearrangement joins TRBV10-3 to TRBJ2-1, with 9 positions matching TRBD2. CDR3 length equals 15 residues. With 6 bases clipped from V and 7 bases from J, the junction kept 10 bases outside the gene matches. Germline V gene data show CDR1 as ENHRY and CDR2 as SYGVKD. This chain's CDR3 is CAISQTSGGGNEQFF. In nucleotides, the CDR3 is TGTGCCATCAGCCAGACTAGCGGAGGGGGAAATGAGCAGTTCTTC.

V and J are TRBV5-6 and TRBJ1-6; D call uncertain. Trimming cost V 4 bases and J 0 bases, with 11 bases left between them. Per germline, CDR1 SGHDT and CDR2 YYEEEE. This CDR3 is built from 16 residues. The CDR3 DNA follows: TGTGCCAGCAGCCCGGCCGGGAGCTCCTATAATTCACCCCTCCACTTT. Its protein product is CASSPAGSSYNSPLHF.

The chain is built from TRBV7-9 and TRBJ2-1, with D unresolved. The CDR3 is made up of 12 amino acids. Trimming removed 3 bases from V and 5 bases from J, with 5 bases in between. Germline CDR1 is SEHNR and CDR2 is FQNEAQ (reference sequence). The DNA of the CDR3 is TGTGCCAGCAGCTTCCCTGACAATGAGCAGTTCTTC. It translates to CASSFPDNEQFF.

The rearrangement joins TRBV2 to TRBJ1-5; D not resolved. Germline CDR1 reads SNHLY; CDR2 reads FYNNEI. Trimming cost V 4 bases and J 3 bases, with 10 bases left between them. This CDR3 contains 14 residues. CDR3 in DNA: TGTGCCAGCAGTGGAGGACGGATCAATCAGCCCCAGCATTTT. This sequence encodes CASSGGRINQPQHF.

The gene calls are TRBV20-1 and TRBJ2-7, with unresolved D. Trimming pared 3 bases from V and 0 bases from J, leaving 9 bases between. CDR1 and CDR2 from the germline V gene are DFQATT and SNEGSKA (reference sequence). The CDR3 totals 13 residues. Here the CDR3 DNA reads TGCAGTGCTAGGGGGTCGATCTCCTACGAGCAGTACTTC. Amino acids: CSARGSISYEQYF.

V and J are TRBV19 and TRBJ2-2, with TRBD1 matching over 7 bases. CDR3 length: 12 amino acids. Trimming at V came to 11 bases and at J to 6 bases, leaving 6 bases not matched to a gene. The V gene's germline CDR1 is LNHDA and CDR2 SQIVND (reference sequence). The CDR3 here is CAGRQGAGELFF. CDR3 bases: TGTGCCGGACGGCAGGGGGCCGGGGAGCTGTTTTTT.

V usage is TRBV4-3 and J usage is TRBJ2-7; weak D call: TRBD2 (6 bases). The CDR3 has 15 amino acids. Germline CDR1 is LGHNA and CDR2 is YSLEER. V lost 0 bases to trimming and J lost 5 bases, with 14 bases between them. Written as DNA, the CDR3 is TGCGCCAGCAGCCAAGATCTGGCGGGACTGAACGAGCAGTACTTC. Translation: CASSQDLAGLNEQYF.

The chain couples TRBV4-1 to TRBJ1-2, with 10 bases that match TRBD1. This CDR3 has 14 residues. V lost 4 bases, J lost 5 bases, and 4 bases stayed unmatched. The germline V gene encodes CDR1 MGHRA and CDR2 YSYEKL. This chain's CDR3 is CASSPTGQGYGYTF. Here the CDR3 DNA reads TGCGCCAGCAGCCCGACGGGACAGGGGTATGGCTACACCTTC.

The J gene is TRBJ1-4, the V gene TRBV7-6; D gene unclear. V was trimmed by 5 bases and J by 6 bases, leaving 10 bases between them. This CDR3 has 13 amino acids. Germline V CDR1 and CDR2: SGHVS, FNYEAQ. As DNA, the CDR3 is TGTGCCAGCAGCGTACCGACCCATGAAAAACTGTTTTTT. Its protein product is CASSVPTHEKLFF.

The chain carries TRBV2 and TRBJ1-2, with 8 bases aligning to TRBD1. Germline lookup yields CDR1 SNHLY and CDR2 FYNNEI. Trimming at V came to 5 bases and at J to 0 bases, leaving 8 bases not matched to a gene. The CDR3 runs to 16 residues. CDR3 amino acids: CASSKRGTGPNYGYTF. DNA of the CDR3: TGTGCCAGCAGTAAACGGGGGACAGGCCCTAACTATGGCTACACCTTC.

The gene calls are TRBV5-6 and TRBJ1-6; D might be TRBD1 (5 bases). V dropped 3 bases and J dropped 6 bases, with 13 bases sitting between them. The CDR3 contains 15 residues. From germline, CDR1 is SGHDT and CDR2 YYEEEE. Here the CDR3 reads CASSWGTAVNSPLHF. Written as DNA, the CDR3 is TGTGCCAGCAGCTGGGGGACGGCTGTTAATTCACCCCTCCACTTT.

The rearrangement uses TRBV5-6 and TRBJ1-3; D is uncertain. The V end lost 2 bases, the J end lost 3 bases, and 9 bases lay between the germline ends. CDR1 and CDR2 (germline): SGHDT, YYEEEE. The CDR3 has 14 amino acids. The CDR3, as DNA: TGTGCCAGCAGCTTTGAAGGTTTTGGAAACACCATATATTTT. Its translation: CASSFEGFGNTIYF.

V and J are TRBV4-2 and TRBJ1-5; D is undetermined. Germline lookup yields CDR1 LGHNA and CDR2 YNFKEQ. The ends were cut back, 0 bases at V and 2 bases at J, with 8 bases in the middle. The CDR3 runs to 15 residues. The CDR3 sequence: CASSQDRAGNQPQHF. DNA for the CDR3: TGTGCCAGCAGCCAAGATAGGGCGGGCAATCAGCCCCAGCATTTT.

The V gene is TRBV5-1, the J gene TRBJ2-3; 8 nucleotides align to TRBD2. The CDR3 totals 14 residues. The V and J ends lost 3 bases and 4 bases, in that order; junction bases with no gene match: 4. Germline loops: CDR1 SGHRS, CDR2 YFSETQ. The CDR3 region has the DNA TGCGCCAGCAGCTCCCCTAGCGGGTCAGATACGCAGTATTTT. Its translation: CASSSPSGSDTQYF.

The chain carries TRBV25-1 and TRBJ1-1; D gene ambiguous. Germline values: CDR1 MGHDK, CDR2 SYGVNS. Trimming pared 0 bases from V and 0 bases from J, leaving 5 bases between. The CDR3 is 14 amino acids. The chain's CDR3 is CASSEYNVNTEAFF. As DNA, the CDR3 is TGTGCCAGCAGTGAATATAACGTGAACACTGAAGCTTTCTTT.

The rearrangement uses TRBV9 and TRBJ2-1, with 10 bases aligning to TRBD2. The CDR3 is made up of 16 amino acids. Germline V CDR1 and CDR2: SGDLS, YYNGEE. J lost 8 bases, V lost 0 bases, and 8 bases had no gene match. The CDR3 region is CASSVEGQRGGDEQFF. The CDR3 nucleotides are TGTGCCAGCAGCGTAGAGGGACAGCGGGGGGGCGATGAGCAGTTCTTC.

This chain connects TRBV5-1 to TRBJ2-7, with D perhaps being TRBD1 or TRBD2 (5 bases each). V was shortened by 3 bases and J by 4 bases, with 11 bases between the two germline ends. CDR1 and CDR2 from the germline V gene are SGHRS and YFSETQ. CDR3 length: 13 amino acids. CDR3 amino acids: CASSWTTGYEQYF. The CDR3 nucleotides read TGCGCCAGCAGCTGGACAACGGGGTACGAGCAGTACTTC. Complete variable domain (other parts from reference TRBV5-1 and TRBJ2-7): KAGVTQTPRYLIKTRGQQVTLSCSPISGHRSVSWYQQTPGQGLQFLFEYFSETQRNKGNFPGRFSGRQFSNSRSEMNVSTLELGDSALYLCASSWTTGYEQYFGPGTRLTVT.